The 9 T cell receptor beta chains reported below all come from one sample, sequenced in a study of shared clonotypes between healthy human individuals. Sequencing was performed with immunoSEQ multiplex PCR; in TCRdb, only in-frame clones are kept and a portion is missing. The table has roughly 550,000 clones, over 95% seen once. Naivety among CD8 cells was defined by CD45RO negativity and positive CCR7 selection, thereby excluding terminally differentiated effector memory CD45RA+ cells. Specimen: naive CD8+ T cells sorted from blood. These receptors came from a woman in her twenties or thirties in good health.

The chain uses TRBV27 and TRBJ2-7, with D possibly matching TRBD2 (5 bases). Per germline, CDR1 MNHEY and CDR2 SMNVEV (reference sequence). This CDR3 region has 16 residues. The ends were cut back, 5 bases at V and 2 bases at J, with 19 bases in the middle. The CDR3, as DNA: TGTGCCAGCAGTGCCGTTGAAGGGAGCGAGGCCTACGAGCAGTACTTC. It is translated as CASSAVEGSEAYEQYF.

The rearrangement links TRBV11-2 to TRBJ1-5; TRBD1 matches at 9 bases. Trimming took 3 bases from V and 7 from J; bases not matched to a gene: 13. The CDR3 is made up of 17 amino acids. In germline, CDR1 is SGHAT, CDR2 FQNNGV. CDR3 DNA sequence: TGTGCCAGCAGCTTTCGTTGGGACAGGGAAAACCGGCAGCCCCAGCATTTT. Its protein product is CASSFRWDRENRQPQHF.

The rearrangement uses TRBV7-9 and TRBJ2-1; maybe TRBD2 (5 bases). CDR1 is SEHNR, CDR2 FQNEAQ, per germline (reference sequence). This CDR3 is 15 amino acids long. Trimming took off 2 bases at V and 3 bases at J, with 11 bases between the two ends. The CDR3 coding sequence is TGTGCCAGCAGCTTAACCAGCGGAAACTACAATGAGCAGTTCTTC. Translated, it gives CASSLTSGNYNEQFF.

The V and J genes are TRBV19 and TRBJ2-7, with 9 bases lining up with TRBD2. Germline V gene sequence: CDR1 LNHDA, CDR2 SQIVND (reference sequence). The junction had 7 bases not matched to a gene; V was cut back by 5 bases and J by 2 bases. CDR3 length: 15 residues. The CDR3 reads CASSDGLARTYEQYF. The CDR3 nucleotides read TGTGCCAGTAGTGACGGACTAGCGCGTACCTACGAGCAGTACTTC. Full variable domain (remainder filled in from reference TRBV19 and TRBJ2-7): DGGITQSPKYLFRKEGQNVTLSCEQNLNHDAMYWYRQDPGQGLRLIYYSQIVNDFQKGDIAEGYSVSREKKESFPLTVTSAQKNPTAFYLCASSDGLARTYEQYFGPGTRLTVT.

The chain is built from TRBV11-2 and TRBJ2-7, with TRBD2 matching over 9 bases. Germline CDR1 is SGHAT and CDR2 is FQNNGV. With V trimmed by 1 base and J by 5 bases, 6 bases remained unmatched. CDR3 length equals 15 residues. CDR3 bases: TGTGCCAGCAGCTTAGTTAGCGGGAGATTGAACGAGCAGTACTTC. Encoded protein: CASSLVSGRLNEQYF.

With respect to this clone: Other DNA sequences in the sample encode the same CDR3. The V call is TRBV7-9, the J call TRBJ1-1; 9 nucleotides agree with TRBD1. This CDR3 spans 14 amino acids. Germline trimming cut 6 bases from V and 1 base from J; bases unmatched to any gene: 3. From germline, CDR1 is SEHNR and CDR2 FQNEAQ (reference sequence). DNA of the CDR3: TGTGCCAGCAGTTTGGGACAGGGGAACACTGAAGCTTTCTTT. It yields the protein CASSLGQGNTEAFF.

The rearrangement links TRBV23-1 to TRBJ2-7, with 11 bases that match TRBD1. TRBV23-1 is labeled an ORF, and its function is uncertain. This CDR3 spans 13 amino acids. The V segment lost 11 bases and the J segment 1 base; nucleotides outside the gene matches: 4. The CDR3 protein is CAYGTGGSYEQYF. Here the CDR3 DNA reads TGCGCCTACGGGACAGGGGGATCCTACGAGCAGTACTTC.

The chain joins TRBV5-1 to TRBJ1-5; a weak D match, TRBD1 (5 bases). CDR1 SGHRS and CDR2 YFSETQ come from the germline V gene. V was clipped by 2 bases and J by 3 bases, with 18 bases between them. The CDR3 is 17 residues long. DNA for the CDR3: TGCGCCAGCAGCTTTAAATTTGCGTGGGACTTCAATCAGCCCCAGCATTTT. Translating gives CASSFKFAWDFNQPQHF.

The table lists this clone with a few counts. The rearrangement uses TRBV7-9 and TRBJ2-7; no clear D. The CDR3 totals 14 residues. V was trimmed by 5 bases and J by 0 bases, leaving 11 bases between them. The germline CDR1 and CDR2 sequences are SEHNR and FQNEAQ (reference sequence). In nucleotides, the CDR3 is TGTGCCAGCAGCCCTTACGGTAGCTCCTACGAGCAGTACTTC. Its protein is CASSPYGSSYEQYF.